The 10 T cell receptor beta chains below come from one sample, sequenced in a study of T cell responses to AZD1222 COVID-19 vaccine. Repertoires were generated with immunoSEQ multiplex PCR, while TCRdb's copy carries only in-frame clones and drops some. The repertoire includes approximately 180,000 clones, just over 85% of them detected once, and about 8% sits in the top ten. Sequenced material: peripheral blood, taken on day 0 of AZD1222 vaccination. Every receptor here comes from an adult in good health.

The chain recombines TRBV15 with TRBJ1-5; TRBD1 aligns across 7 bases. Trimming removed 5 bases from V and 6 bases from J; junction bases left unmatched: 10. Germline-derived CDR1 and CDR2 are LNHNV and YYDKDF (reference sequence). The CDR3 totals 15 residues. The CDR3 protein is CATSLKGAKGQPQHF. CDR3 nucleotide sequence: TGTGCCACCAGCCTCAAGGGGGCCAAGGGTCAGCCCCAGCATTTT.

CDR3 protein: CASSTGQFEAFF. DNA of the CDR3: TGTGCCAGCAGTACTGGACAGTTTGAAGCTTTCTTT. The gene calls are TRBV12-3 or TRBV12-4 and TRBJ1-1; perhaps TRBD1 as D (6 bases). The V end was cut by 5 bases, the J end by 7 bases, with 11 bases between. The CDR3 is 12 residues long.

V and J are TRBV30 and TRBJ1-6; D gene ambiguous. Germline V lookup: CDR1 GTSNPN, CDR2 SVGIG (reference sequence). V dropped 6 bases and J dropped 7 bases, with 19 bases sitting between them. The CDR3 consists of 15 residues. The CDR3 nucleotides read TGTGCCTGCACCTCTACGACCGTTGGCAATTCACCCCTCCACTTT. It is translated as CACTSTTVGNSPLHF.

The V call is TRBV7-2, the J call TRBJ1-4; D unresolved. Per germline, CDR1 SGHTA and CDR2 FQGNSA. V lost 5 bases, J lost 3 bases, and 10 bases lay in between. The CDR3 length is 14 residues. DNA for the CDR3: TGTGCCAGCAGCACGACTCAGGCTAATGAAAAACTGTTTTTT. This encodes CASSTTQANEKLFF.

V is TRBV6-5 and J is TRBJ1-5, with a tentative D call TRBD1 (6 bases). The CDR3 length is 16 residues. Trimming shortened V by 2 bases and J by 1 base, and 12 bases separated the two germline ends. In germline, CDR1 is MNHEY, CDR2 SVGAGI. The CDR3: CASSYGGGGSNQPQHF. CDR3 in DNA: TGTGCCAGCAGTTACGGGGGGGGCGGAAGCAATCAGCCCCAGCATTTT.

This rearrangement joins TRBV3-1 (or the pseudogene TRBV3-2) to TRBJ2-6; the D is unclear. V was shortened by 1 base and J by 2 bases, with 9 bases between the two germline ends. Per the germline V gene, CDR1 is LGHDT and CDR2 is YNNKEL (reference sequence). The CDR3 has 16 residues. The CDR3 DNA reads as TGTGCCAGCAGCCAAGGGGGAAGGGCTGGGGCCAACGTCCTGACTTTC. Protein sequence: CASSQGGRAGANVLTF.

The J gene is TRBJ2-7, the V gene TRBV28; 8 positions agree with TRBD2. With 5 bases clipped from V and 4 bases from J, the junction kept 13 bases outside the gene matches. The germline V gene encodes CDR1 MDHEN and CDR2 SYDVKM. This CDR3 comprises 16 residues. The CDR3 sequence: CASSRAGGGRAYEQYF. For the CDR3, the DNA is TGTGCCAGCAGTCGCGCCGGGGGGGGCAGGGCTTACGAGCAGTACTTC. The full variable domain, with the rest looked up from reference TRBV28 and TRBJ2-7, is DVKVTQSSRYLVKRTGEKVFLECVQDMDHENMFWYRQDPGLGLRLIYFSYDVKMKEKGDIPEGYSVSREKKERFSLILESASTNQTSMYLCASSRAGGGRAYEQYFGPGTRLTVT.

The chain has TRBV27 and TRBJ1-1, with TRBD1 matching over 9 bases. The V and J ends lost 5 bases and 4 bases, in that order; junction bases with no gene match: 5. The CDR3 runs 14 residues. Germline values: CDR1 MNHEY, CDR2 SMNVEV (reference sequence). The CDR3 DNA is TGTGCCAGCAGTCTGACAGGGGGAGGCACTGAAGCTTTCTTT. This encodes CASSLTGGGTEAFF.

J is TRBJ2-7 and V is TRBV10-1; 9 nucleotides match TRBD1. This CDR3 region has 17 residues. The J segment lost 3 bases and the V segment lost 0 bases, leaving 9 bases of the junction unmatched. Germline V gene sequence: CDR1 WNHNN, CDR2 SYGVQD (reference sequence). CDR3 coding DNA: TGCGCCAGCAGTGAGTCCCCGTTGGGACAGGGAGGCTACGAGCAGTACTTC. It yields the protein CASSESPLGQGGYEQYF.

The chain joins TRBV4-3 to TRBJ2-2; 10 nucleotides line up with TRBD1. This CDR3 region has 16 residues. The trim removed 1 base at V and 4 bases at J, leaving 3 bases unmatched. Germline V gene lookup returns CDR1 LGHNA and CDR2 YSLEER. This CDR3 is CASSQAWDRGTGELFF. DNA of the CDR3: TGCGCCAGCAGCCAAGCCTGGGACAGGGGCACCGGGGAGCTGTTTTTT.